The sequence of this TCR beta chain was determined in a study of blood T cell repertoires in COVID-19. TCRdb keeps only in-frame clones here, not all; method: immunoSEQ multiplex PCR. The data hold around 250,000 clones, with around 82% observed a single time. V gave up 4 bases and J gave up 5 bases; unmatched junction bases: 4. The CDR3 loop spans 13 amino acids. Germline CDR1 SGHRS, CDR2 YFSETQ. In its sample, this clone was seen once. The J gene is TRBJ1-2, the V gene TRBV5-1; 8 nucleotides line up with TRBD1. The clonotype was recovered from a man aged 50 to 59 with active or convalescent COVID-19. Sample: peripheral blood. The CDR3: CASSPDRGYGYTF. As DNA, the CDR3 is TGCGCCAGCAGCCCCGACAGGGGATATGGCTACACCTTC.